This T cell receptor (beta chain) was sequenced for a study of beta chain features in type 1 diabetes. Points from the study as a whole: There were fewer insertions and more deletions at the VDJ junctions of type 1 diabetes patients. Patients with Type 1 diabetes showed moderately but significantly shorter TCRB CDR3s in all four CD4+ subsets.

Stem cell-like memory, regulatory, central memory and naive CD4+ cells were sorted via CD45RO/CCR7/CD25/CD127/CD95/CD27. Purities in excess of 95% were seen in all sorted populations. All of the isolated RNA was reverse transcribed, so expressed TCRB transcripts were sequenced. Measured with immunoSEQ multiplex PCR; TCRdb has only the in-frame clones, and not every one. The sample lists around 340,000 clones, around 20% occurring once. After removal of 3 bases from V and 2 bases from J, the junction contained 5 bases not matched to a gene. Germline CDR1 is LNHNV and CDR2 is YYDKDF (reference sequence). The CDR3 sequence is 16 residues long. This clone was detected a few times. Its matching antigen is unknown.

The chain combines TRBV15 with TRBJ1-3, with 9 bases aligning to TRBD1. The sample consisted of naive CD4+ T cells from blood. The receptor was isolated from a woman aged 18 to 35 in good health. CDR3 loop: CATSSRQGGTGNTIYF. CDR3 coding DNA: TGTGCCACCAGCAGTCGACAGGGGGGCACTGGAAACACCATATATTTT.